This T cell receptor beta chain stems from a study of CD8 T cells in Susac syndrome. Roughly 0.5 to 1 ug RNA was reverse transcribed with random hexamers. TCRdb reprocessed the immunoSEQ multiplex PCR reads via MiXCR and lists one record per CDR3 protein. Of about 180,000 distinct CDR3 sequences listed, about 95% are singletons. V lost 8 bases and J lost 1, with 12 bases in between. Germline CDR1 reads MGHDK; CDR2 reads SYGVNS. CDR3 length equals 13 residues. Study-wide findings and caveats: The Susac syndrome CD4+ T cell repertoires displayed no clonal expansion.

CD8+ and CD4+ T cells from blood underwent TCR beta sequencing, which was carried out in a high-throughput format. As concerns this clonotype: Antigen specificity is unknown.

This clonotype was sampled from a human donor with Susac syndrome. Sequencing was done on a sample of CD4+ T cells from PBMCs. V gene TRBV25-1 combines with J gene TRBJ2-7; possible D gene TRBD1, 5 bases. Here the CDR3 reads CASARGASYEQYF. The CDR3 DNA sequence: TGTGCCAGCGCAAGGGGTGCTTCCTACGAGCAGTACTTC.